This T cell receptor beta chain was identified during a study of OX40 agonist ivuxolimab in advanced cancers. Concerning the study at large: Ivuxolimab, which targeted the costimulatory receptor OX40 (CD134), was an agonistic, fully human IgG2 monoclonal antibody. The paper reports the monotherapy dose-escalation portion (N ≈ 50 patients) of the phase I ivuxolimab trial. Intravenous ivuxolimab was administered to patients every 2 weeks at six dose levels: 0.01, 0.1, 0.3, 1.5, 3 and 10 mg/kg. Peripheral TCRbeta sequencing aimed to test whether ivuxolimab altered TCR sequence diversity and caused clonal T-cell expansion. Three dose-escalation patients achieved partial responses, one with hepatocellular carcinoma and two with cutaneous melanoma. Prior anti-PD-1, anti-PD-L1 or anti-CTLA-4 therapy was permitted, and checkpoint inhibitors had been received by roughly 40% of dose-escalation patients. In the dose-escalation cohort, 82.7% of patients were male, and the mean age was about 55 years, with a range of 23 to 79. Of the roughly 52 dose-escalation patients, hepatocellular carcinoma was present in about 20, melanoma in around 15, renal cell carcinoma in 9 and head and neck cancer in 9.

Genomic DNA was extracted from sorted cells for sequencing of the TCRbeta CDR3 region. The immunoSEQ Assay was used for sequencing of TCRbeta CDR3 regions. As stored in TCRdb, this immuneACCESS dataset retains in-frame rearrangements with V and J assigned. A fraction of the clones does not appear; measured against another copy, unresolved V genes explain less than half of the discrepancy, and the remainder lacks a known reason. The sample includes 85,000 to 100,000 clones, with 70% to 85% observed a single time. Of the sample, approximately 4.2% falls within the top ten clones. The research as a whole found: After ivuxolimab, more expanded clones were found on average in CD8+ T cells than in CD4+ T cells. At doses of 0.1 to 3.0 mg/kg, clonal expansion of both CD4+ and CD8+ blood T cells was observed from baseline to week 6. The antigen specificity of the clonally expanded peripheral T cells was not determined. Low levels of normalized T-cell clonal expansion were also seen in some patients who did not respond. In partial responders in the 0.1-3.0 mg/kg groups, normalized peripheral clonal expansion was found to be among the lowest, especially among CD8+ T cells.

The trial excluded patients who had a history of autoimmune disease or were on systemic immunosuppression. Peripheral blood for TCR sequencing was collected from all dose cohorts at baseline, on cycle 4 day 1, and on cycle 7 day 1. The samples were drawn from a first-in-human, open-label, multicenter phase I dose-escalation trial of ivuxolimab. Adults with locally advanced or metastatic melanoma, renal cell carcinoma, hepatocellular carcinoma or head and neck squamous cell carcinoma were enrolled in the trial. Before TCR sequencing, CD4+ T cells and CD8+ T cells from peripheral blood were sorted into separate populations. A note on this clone: Its specific antigen is unknown. Base quality data are lacking; no much larger clone is found one base away.

This material consisted of CD4+ or CD8+ T cells sorted from blood, taken in a trial of the OX40 agonist ivuxolimab. The sequence derives from an adult with an advanced solid tumor such as melanoma, head and neck, liver or kidney cancer.

For the CDR3, the sequence is CAWREYNEQFF. Here is the DNA: TGTGCCTGGAGGGAATACAATGAGCAGTTCTTC. The chain joins TRBV30 to TRBJ2-1; the D gene remains uncertain. Taken from cysteine to phenylalanine, the CDR3 has 11 residues. The read is trimmed to its CDR3 DNA, 33 bases read in frame from base 1. V is pared back by 3 bases and J by 4 bases, with 4 bases lying between the germline termini. In the germline V gene (reference sequence), CDR1 corresponds to GTSNPN and CDR2 to SVGIG.